This T cell receptor beta chain stems from a study of T cell responses to AZD1222 COVID-19 vaccine. Clones were sequenced by immunoSEQ multiplex PCR, and TCRdb holds only the in-frame ones, with some missing. Counted here are around 150,000 clones, 75% to 85% occurring once; the ten biggest clones make up less than 9.5%. Germline assignment: CDR1 MNHEY and CDR2 SVGEGT. Trimming removed 5 bases from V and 7 bases from J, with 20 bases in between. This CDR3 is 15 amino acids long. Sequenced here: peripheral blood, sampled 28 days after the second dose of the MenACWY control vaccine. The clonotype originates from an adult who received the MenACWY meningococcal vaccine as a control. The V call is TRBV6-2 or TRBV6-3, the J call TRBJ1-2; the D gene is possibly TRBD1 (6 bases). DNA for the CDR3: TGTGCCAGCAGTACCTCCGGGACACCCGGGCGTGGCTACACCTTC. It yields the protein CASSTSGTPGRGYTF.